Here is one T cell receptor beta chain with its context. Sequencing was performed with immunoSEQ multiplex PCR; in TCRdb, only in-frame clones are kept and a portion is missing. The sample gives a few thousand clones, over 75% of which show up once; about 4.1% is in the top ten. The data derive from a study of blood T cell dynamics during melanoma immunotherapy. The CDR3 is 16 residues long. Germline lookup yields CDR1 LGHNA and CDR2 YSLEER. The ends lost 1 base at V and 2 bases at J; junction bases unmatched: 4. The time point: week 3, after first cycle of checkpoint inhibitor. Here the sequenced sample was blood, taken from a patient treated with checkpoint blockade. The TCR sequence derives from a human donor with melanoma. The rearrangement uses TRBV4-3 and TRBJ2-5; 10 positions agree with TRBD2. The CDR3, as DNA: TGCGCCAGCAGCCAAGGCACTAGCGGGGTTCAAGAGACCCAGTACTTC. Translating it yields CASSQGTSGVQETQYF.